This is a list of T cell receptor beta chains from one sample in a study of blood T cell repertoires in COVID-19. The repertoire was sequenced with immunoSEQ multiplex PCR; TCRdb's copy has only in-frame clones and lacks some. The data contain roughly 300,000 clones, more than 75% of them singletons. Sequenced sample: peripheral blood. These receptors originate from a woman aged 35 to 49 who had recovered from COVID-19. CDR3s include the opening cysteine and the closing phenylalanine or tryptophan. A D gene is named only where the DNA matches it firmly. Where a row states a size, it is once, few, many or the class of an expanded clone; other rows omit it.

J | V | D | size | CDR3 | DNA
TRBJ1-2 | TRBV2 | NA | NA | CASSEAPLNNYGYTF | TGTGCCAGCAGTGAAGCGCCACTGAATAACTATGGCTACACCTTC
TRBJ1-6 | TRBV5-4 | NA | NA | CASSLVEWSNSPLHF | TGTGCCAGCAGCTTGGTAGAGTGGTCTAATTCACCCCTCCACTTT
TRBJ2-1 | TRBV10-3 | TRBD1 | once | CAISEFGQGNNEQFF | TGTGCCATCAGTGAGTTTGGACAGGGGAACAATGAGCAGTTCTTC
TRBJ2-2 | TRBV3-1/TRBV3-2 | NA | NA | CASRPTEPNTGELFF | TGTGCCAGCAGACCTACAGAGCCGAACACCGGGGAGCTGTTTTTT
TRBJ2-7 | TRBV11-2 | NA | NA | CASSASYEQYF | TGTGCCAGCAGCGCGTCCTACGAGCAGTACTTC
TRBJ1-3 | TRBV3-1/TRBV3-2 | TRBD1 | NA | CASSHSDRVSGNTIYF | TGTGCCAGCAGCCACTCGGACAGGGTATCGGGAAACACCATATATTTT
TRBJ1-6 | TRBV7-2 | TRBD1 | NA | CASSLRTGGTSPLHF | TGTGCCAGCAGCCTCCGGACAGGGGGCACTTCACCCCTCCACTTT
TRBJ2-5 | TRBV5-4 | TRBD1 | once | CASLTGGAGETQYF | TGTGCCAGCCTGACAGGGGGCGCGGGGGAGACCCAGTACTTC
TRBJ2-7 | TRBV19 | NA | NA | CASSIAQGGVHEQYF | TGTGCCAGTAGTATTGCGCAGGGGGGAGTCCACGAGCAGTACTTC
TRBJ2-1 | TRBV7-3 | TRBD2 | NA | CASRLLAGGYNEQFF | TGTGCCAGCAGGCTGCTAGCGGGTGGTTACAATGAGCAGTTCTTC
TRBJ2-2 | TRBV6-2/TRBV6-3 | TRBD2 | NA | CASSYYPGGVTGELFF | TGTGCCAGCAGTTACTATCCCGGGGGGGTCACCGGGGAGCTGTTTTTT
TRBJ2-7 | TRBV4-3 | TRBD1 | NA | CASSQFTGGEQYF | TGCGCCAGCAGCCAATTTACAGGGGGCGAGCAGTACTTC
TRBJ1-1 | TRBV6-6 | NA | NA | CAGGLPNTEAFF | TGTGCCGGGGGACTTCCGAACACTGAAGCTTTCTTT
TRBJ1-5 | TRBV2 | NA | NA | CASSLAMVGGNQPQHF | TGTGCCAGCAGCTTGGCGATGGTCGGGGGCAATCAGCCCCAGCATTTT
TRBJ1-2 | TRBV29-1 | TRBD1 | NA | CSVGGQGKSYTF | TGCAGCGTTGGGGGACAGGGGAAAAGCTACACCTTC
TRBJ2-1 | TRBV6-1 | TRBD1 | NA | CASSAPSSGTDESYNEQFF | TGTGCCAGCAGTGCCCCCTCCTCCGGGACAGACGAATCCTACAATGAGCAGTTCTTC
TRBJ2-5 | TRBV7-9 | NA | NA | CASSSTGPETQYF | TGTGCCAGCAGCTCGACAGGCCCAGAGACCCAGTACTTC
TRBJ1-2 | TRBV27 | TRBD1 | few | CASSPRTGRVWGYTF | TGTGCCAGCAGTCCACGGACAGGGAGGGTGTGGGGCTACACCTTC
TRBJ1-1 | TRBV15 | NA | NA | CATSRGMAPEAFF | TGTGCCACCAGCAGAGGCATGGCCCCTGAAGCTTTCTTT
TRBJ2-2 | TRBV10-3 | TRBD1 | NA | CATASTGYTGELFF | TGTGCCACCGCCTCGACAGGGTACACCGGGGAGCTGTTTTTT
TRBJ2-1 | TRBV2 | TRBD2 | NA | CASRNSLASSGGVDEQFF | TGTGCCAGCAGGAACAGCCTGGCGTCTAGCGGGGGGGTGGATGAGCAGTTCTTC
TRBJ2-1 | TRBV5-5 | NA | NA | CASTYPFRQNEQFF | TGTGCCAGCACCTACCCGTTCAGACAGAATGAGCAGTTCTTC
TRBJ2-1 | TRBV6-5 | TRBD2 | NA | CASSYSAGGYNEQFF | TGTGCCAGCAGTTACAGCGCGGGGGGGTACAATGAGCAGTTCTTC
TRBJ1-6 | TRBV6-2/TRBV6-3 | NA | once | CASSDPGSPLHF | TGTGCCAGCAGTGACCCGGGATCACCCCTCCACTTT
TRBJ1-5 | TRBV18 | NA | NA | CASSPGGAQGQPQHF | TGTGCCAGCTCACCAGGGGGGGCCCAGGGACAGCCCCAGCATTTT
TRBJ1-1 | TRBV9 | NA | few | CASSRGGDENTEAFF | TGTGCCAGCAGCCGCGGGGGGGATGAGAACACTGAAGCTTTCTTT
TRBJ1-1 | TRBV5-6 | TRBD1 | NA | CASSPTTGGGTEAFF | TGTGCCAGCAGCCCTACGACAGGGGGGGGCACTGAAGCTTTCTTT
TRBJ2-1 | TRBV19 | NA | NA | CASSFKDGASEQFF | TGTGCCAGTAGTTTCAAGGATGGGGCCAGTGAGCAGTTCTTC
TRBJ2-1 | TRBV27 | TRBD2 | NA | CASSLSAGGNEQFF | TGTGCCAGCAGTTTATCGGCGGGGGGCAATGAGCAGTTCTTC
TRBJ1-2 | TRBV10-1 | NA | NA | CASSHSTAYGYTF | TGCGCCAGCAGTCACTCGACAGCTTATGGCTACACCTTC
TRBJ1-2 | TRBV9 | NA | NA | CASSVGWGDARTNYGYTF | TGTGCCAGCAGCGTAGGATGGGGGGACGCCCGTACTAACTATGGCTACACCTTC
TRBJ2-3 | TRBV29-1 | TRBD1 | NA | CSAGQGVTDTQYF | TGCAGCGCGGGACAGGGGGTAACAGATACGCAGTATTTT
TRBJ1-2 | TRBV3-1/TRBV3-2 | NA | NA | CASSHGAGGSQGYTF | TGTGCCAGCAGCCATGGGGCTGGGGGGTCACAGGGCTACACCTTC
TRBJ1-2 | TRBV4-3 | NA | NA | CASSQDRQPYYGYTF | TGCGCCAGCAGCCAAGATAGACAGCCATACTATGGCTACACCTTC
TRBJ2-1 | TRBV15 | NA | NA | CATSILRGDNEQFF | TGTGCCACCAGCATCCTTCGGGGAGACAATGAGCAGTTCTTC
TRBJ2-5 | TRBV11-3 | TRBD1 | NA | CASSLTGQGETQYF | TGTGCCAGCAGCTTAACAGGACAGGGGGAGACCCAGTACTTC
TRBJ1-1 | TRBV4-3 | NA | NA | CASSQDRSYMNTEAFF | TGCGCCAGCAGCCAAGATCGTTCCTATATGAACACTGAAGCTTTCTTT
TRBJ2-7 | TRBV4-1 | TRBD2 | NA | CASSQDRASGPYEQYF | TGCGCCAGCAGCCAAGATCGGGCTAGCGGGCCCTACGAGCAGTACTTC